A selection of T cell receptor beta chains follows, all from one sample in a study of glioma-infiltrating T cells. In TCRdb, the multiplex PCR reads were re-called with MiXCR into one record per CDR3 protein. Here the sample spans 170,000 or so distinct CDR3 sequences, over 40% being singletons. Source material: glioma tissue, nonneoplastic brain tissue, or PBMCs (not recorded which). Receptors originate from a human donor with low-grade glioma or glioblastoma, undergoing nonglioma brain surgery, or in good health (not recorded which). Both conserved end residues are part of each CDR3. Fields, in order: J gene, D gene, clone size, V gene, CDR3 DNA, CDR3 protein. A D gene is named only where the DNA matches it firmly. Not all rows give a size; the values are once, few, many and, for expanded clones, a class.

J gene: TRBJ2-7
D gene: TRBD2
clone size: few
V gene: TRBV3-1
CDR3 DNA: TGTGCCAGCAGCCTATCTGTAGCGGGAGGGTCCTACGAGCAGTACTTC
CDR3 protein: CASSLSVAGGSYEQYF

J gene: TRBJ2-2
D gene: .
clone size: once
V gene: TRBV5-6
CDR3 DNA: TGTGCCAGCAGCTTGACGAACACCGGGGAGCTGTTTTTT
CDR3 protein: CASSLTNTGELFF

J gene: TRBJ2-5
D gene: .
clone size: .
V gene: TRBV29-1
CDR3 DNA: TGCAGCGTCGAAGGACAGCTGCATCAAGAGACCCAGTACTTC
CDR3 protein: CSVEGQLHQETQYF

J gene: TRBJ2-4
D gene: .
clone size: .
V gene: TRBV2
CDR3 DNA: TGTGCCAGCCAATCAGGGACCAAAAACATTCAGTACTTC
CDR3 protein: CASQSGTKNIQYF

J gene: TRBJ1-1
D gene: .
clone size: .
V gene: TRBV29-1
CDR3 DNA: TGCAGCGTTGAAAGGGACGGAGAGTCTGAAGCTTTCTTT
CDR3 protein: CSVERDGESEAFF

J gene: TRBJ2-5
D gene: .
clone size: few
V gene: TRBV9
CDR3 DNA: TGTGCCAGCAGCTTTAGCCCTCGGGAGACCCAGTACTTC
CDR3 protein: CASSFSPRETQYF

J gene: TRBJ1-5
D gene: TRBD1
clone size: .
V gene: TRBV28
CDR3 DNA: TGTGCCAGCAGCCGAGGGACAGGGGGCCATCAGCCCCAGCATTTT
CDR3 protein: CASSRGTGGHQPQHF

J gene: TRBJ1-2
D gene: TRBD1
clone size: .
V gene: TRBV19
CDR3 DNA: TGTGCCAGTAGTATACGGACAGGGATGGACTATGGCTACACCTTC
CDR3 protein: CASSIRTGMDYGYTF

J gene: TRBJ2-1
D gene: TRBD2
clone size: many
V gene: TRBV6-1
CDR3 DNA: TGTGCCAGCAGCCTAGCGGGGGAGGCCAATGAGCAGTTCTTC
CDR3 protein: CASSLAGEANEQFF

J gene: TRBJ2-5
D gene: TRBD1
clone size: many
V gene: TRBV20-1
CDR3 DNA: TGCAGTGCTAGTCCAGGGGGCGGGGAGACCCAGTACTTC
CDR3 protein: CSASPGGGETQYF

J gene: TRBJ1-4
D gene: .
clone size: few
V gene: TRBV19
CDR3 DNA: TGTGCCAGTCGGTCGGGGGCAACTAATGAAAAACTGTTTTTT
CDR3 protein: CASRSGATNEKLFF

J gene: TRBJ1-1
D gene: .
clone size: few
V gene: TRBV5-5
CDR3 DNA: TGTGCCAGCAGCTTAGGGGTCGCTGAAGCTTTCTTT
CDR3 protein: CASSLGVAEAFF

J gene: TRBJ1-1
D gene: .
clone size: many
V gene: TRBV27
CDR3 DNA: TGTGCCAGCAATTCCCTCCGGGGATTGAACACTGAAGCTTTCTTT
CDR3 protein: CASNSLRGLNTEAFF

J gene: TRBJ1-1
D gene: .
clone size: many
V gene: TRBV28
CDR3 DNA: TGTGCCAGCGTCAATGGTGGGCGGAACACTGAAGCTTTCTTT
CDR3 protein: CASVNGGRNTEAFF

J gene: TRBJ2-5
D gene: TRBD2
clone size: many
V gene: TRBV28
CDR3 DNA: TGTGCCAGCACTGAGCGGGAGGGCCGAGAGACCCAGTACTTC
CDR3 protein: CASTEREGRETQYF

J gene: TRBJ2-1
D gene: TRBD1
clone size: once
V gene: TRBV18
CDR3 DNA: TGTGCCAGCTCACCGGGACAGGGGTGGGCTGAGAAGTTCTTC
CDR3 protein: CASSPGQGWAEKFF

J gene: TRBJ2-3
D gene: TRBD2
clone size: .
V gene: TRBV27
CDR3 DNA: TGTGCCAGCTCACACCTAATTAGCGGGATCTCGGCGGATACGCAGTATTTT
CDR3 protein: CASSHLISGISADTQYF

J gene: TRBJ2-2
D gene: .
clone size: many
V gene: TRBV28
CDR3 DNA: TGTGTTTCGGGACAAGACACGAACACCGGGGAGCTGTTTTTT
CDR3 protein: CVSGQDTNTGELFF

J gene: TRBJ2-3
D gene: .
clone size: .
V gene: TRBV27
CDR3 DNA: TGTGCCAGCAGGTTGTTGAGGACAGATACGCAGTATTTT
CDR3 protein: CASRLLRTDTQYF

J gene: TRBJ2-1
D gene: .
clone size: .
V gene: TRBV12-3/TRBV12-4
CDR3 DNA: TGTGCCACGTACTCTTTGGGTGCCCAGAATGAGCAGTTCTTC
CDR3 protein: CATYSLGAQNEQFF

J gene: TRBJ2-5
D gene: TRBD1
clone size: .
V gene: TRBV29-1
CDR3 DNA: TGCAGCGATGGGACAGGGTTTTCGGAGACCCAGTACTTC
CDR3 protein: CSDGTGFSETQYF

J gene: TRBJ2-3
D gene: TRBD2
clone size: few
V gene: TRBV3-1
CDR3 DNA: TGTGCCAGCAGCCAAGATAGCGGGAGTACAGATACGCAGTATTTT
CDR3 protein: CASSQDSGSTDTQYF

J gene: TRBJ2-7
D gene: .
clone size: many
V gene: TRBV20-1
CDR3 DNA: TGCAGTGCTAGAGATCAAAAACGCGGGAACAACGAGCAGTACTTC
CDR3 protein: CSARDQKRGNNEQYF

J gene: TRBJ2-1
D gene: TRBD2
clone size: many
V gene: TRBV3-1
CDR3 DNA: TGTGCCAGCAGCCAATCCGGGACTAGCGGGAAGGGTGAGCAGTTCTTC
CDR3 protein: CASSQSGTSGKGEQFF

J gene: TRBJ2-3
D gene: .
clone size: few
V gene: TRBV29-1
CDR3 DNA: TGCAGCGTTGTTCTACCTAGCACAGATACGCAGTATTTT
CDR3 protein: CSVVLPSTDTQYF

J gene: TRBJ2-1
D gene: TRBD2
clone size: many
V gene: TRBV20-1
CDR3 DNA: TGCAGTGCCGGGGGAGCGGGGAACTACAATGAGCAGTTCTTC
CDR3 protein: CSAGGAGNYNEQFF

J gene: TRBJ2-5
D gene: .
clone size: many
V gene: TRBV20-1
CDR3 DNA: TGCAGCTTTGGGGTAACGGAGACCCAGTACTTC
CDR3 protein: CSFGVTETQYF

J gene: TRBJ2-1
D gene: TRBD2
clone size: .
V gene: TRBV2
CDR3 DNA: TGTGCCAGCAGCAAACAACTAGCGGGAGACTACAATGAGCAGTTCTTC
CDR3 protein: CASSKQLAGDYNEQFF

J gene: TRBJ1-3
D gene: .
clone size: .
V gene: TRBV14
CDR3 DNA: TGTGCCAGCAGCCAAGGAGCAAGTCCACCTGGAAACACCATATATTTT
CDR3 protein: CASSQGASPPGNTIYF

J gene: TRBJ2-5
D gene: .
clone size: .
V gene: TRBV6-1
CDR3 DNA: TGTGCCAGCGAGAGTAGCGGCCAAGAGACCAAGTACTTC
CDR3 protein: CASESSGQETKYF

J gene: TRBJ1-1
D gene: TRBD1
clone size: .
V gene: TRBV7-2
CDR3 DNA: TGTGCCAGCAGCGCCCGGACAGGAACTGAAGATTTGTTT
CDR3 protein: CASSARTGTEDLF

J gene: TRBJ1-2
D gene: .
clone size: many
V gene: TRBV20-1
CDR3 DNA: TGCAGTGCTACAAAACAGGGTGGAGGCTACACCTTC
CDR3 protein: CSATKQGGGYTF

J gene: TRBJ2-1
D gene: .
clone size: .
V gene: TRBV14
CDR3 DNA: TGTGCCAGCAGCCAAGGCCAGGGCAATGAGCAGTTCTTC
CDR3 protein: CASSQGQGNEQFF

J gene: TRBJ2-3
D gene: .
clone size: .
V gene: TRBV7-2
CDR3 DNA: TGTGCCAGCAGGATTAGAGGTACAGATACGCAGTATTTT
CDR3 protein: CASRIRGTDTQYF